A selection of T cell receptor beta chains follows, all from one sample in a study of early T cells in non-severe SARS-CoV-2 infection. TCRdb passed the 5' RACE reads through MiXCR, listing each CDR3 protein once. The data contain more than 85,000 distinct CDR3 sequences, roughly 15% of them singletons. The sequences come from whole blood, collected at baseline. All receptors come from an adult who was a healthcare worker with PCR-confirmed SARS-CoV-2 infection or an uninfected control (not recorded which). The CDR3 runs from the conserved cysteine through the conserved F or W. D genes are given only for firm matches. A row's size may be missing; if present it is once, few, many or a size class.

d_call	v_call	j_call	clone_size	cdr3_aa	cdr3_nt
TRBD2	TRBV7-6	TRBJ2-1	many	CASSSPSGTYNEQFF	TGTGCCAGCAGCTCCCCTAGCGGAACCTACAATGAGCAGTTCTTC
.	TRBV28	TRBJ2-3	few	CASSSVPYTQYF	TGTGCCAGCAGTTCTGTCCCCTATACGCAGTATTTT
.	TRBV4-1	TRBJ2-5	once	CASSQGRSVAQYF	TGCGCCAGCAGCCAAGGCAGGTCCGTGGCCCAGTACTTC
TRBD1	TRBV10-3	TRBJ2-5	many	CAISPGQVQETQYF	TGTGCCATCAGTCCCGGACAGGTCCAAGAGACCCAGTACTTC
.	TRBV12-3/TRBV12-4	TRBJ2-1	few	CASSLRRVNNEQFF	TGTGCCAGCAGTTTACGGCGGGTTAACAATGAGCAGTTCTTC
.	TRBV4-1	TRBJ1-2	few	CASSQDPLSKYGYTF	TGCGCCAGCAGCCAAGATCCATTGTCGAAGTATGGCTACACCTTC
.	TRBV11-2	TRBJ2-2	.	CASSLWDRSSGELFF	TGTGCCAGCAGCCTATGGGACCGAAGTTCCGGGGAGCTGTTTTTT
.	TRBV27	TRBJ2-3	.	CASSGPGGSTDTQYF	TGTGCCAGCAGTGGGCCGGGCGGAAGCACAGATACGCAGTATTTT
.	TRBV20-1	TRBJ2-1	few	CSARDRDYNEQFF	TGCAGTGCTAGAGATAGGGACTACAATGAGCAGTTCTTC
TRBD1	TRBV10-2	TRBJ1-1	.	CASSSPPGQMNTEAFF	TGCGCCAGCAGTAGCCCTCCGGGACAGATGAACACTGAAGCTTTCTTT
.	TRBV7-2	TRBJ2-1	few	CASSRGWGYPTEQFF	TGTGCCAGCAGCCGCGGGTGGGGTTACCCGACTGAGCAGTTCTTC
.	TRBV19	TRBJ2-1	.	CASSLWEDDLNEQFF	TGTGCCAGTAGTCTGTGGGAGGATGATCTTAATGAGCAGTTCTTC
TRBD2	TRBV6-1	TRBJ2-3	.	CASFSGRLSDTQYF	TGTGCCAGCTTTAGCGGGAGGTTGTCAGATACGCAGTATTTT
.	TRBV5-8	TRBJ2-1	.	CASSLYSEQFF	TGTGCCAGCAGCTTGTACTCTGAGCAGTTCTTC
.	TRBV11-2	TRBJ2-2	.	CASSYTPGPNIGELFF	TGTGCCAGCAGCTATACTCCGGGGCCGAACATCGGGGAGCTGTTTTTT
TRBD2	TRBV4-1	TRBJ2-3	many	CASSQNRLASITDTQYF	TGCGCCAGCAGCCAAAACCGACTAGCGAGTATTACAGATACGCAGTATTTT
.	TRBV20-1	TRBJ2-1	.	CSARSSRSSYNEQFF	TGCAGTGCTAGATCTAGCAGGAGCTCCTACAATGAGCAGTTCTTC
TRBD2	TRBV2	TRBJ2-5	.	CASSEAIAGGGETQYF	TGTGCCAGCAGTGAGGCGATAGCGGGAGGTGGGGAGACCCAGTACTTC
.	TRBV4-1	TRBJ2-7	.	CASSRGLGGEQYF	TGCGCCAGCAGCCGCGGACTAGGGGGCGAGCAGTACTTC
.	TRBV12-3/TRBV12-4	TRBJ1-2	few	CASSPRGGYGYTF	TGTGCCAGCAGTCCCCGAGGAGGCTATGGCTACACCTTC
.	TRBV2	TRBJ2-1	.	CASSVGAGEQFF	TGTGCCAGCAGTGTTGGAGCGGGTGAGCAGTTCTTC
.	TRBV11-2	TRBJ2-3	once	CASSFFLASDTQYF	TGTGCCAGCAGCTTCTTCCTAGCTTCCGATACGCAGTATTTT
TRBD2	TRBV7-6	TRBJ2-1	.	CASSSAGVSYNEQFF	TGTGCCAGCAGCTCGGCGGGAGTTTCCTACAATGAGCAGTTCTTC
TRBD1	TRBV7-2	TRBJ2-7	.	CASSWGQSPYEQYF	TGTGCCAGCAGCTGGGGACAGTCCCCCTACGAGCAGTACTTC
TRBD1	TRBV12-3/TRBV12-4	TRBJ1-4	few	CASSGTGGVEKLFF	TGTGCCAGCAGTGGGACAGGGGGAGTCGAAAAACTGTTTTTT
TRBD1	TRBV5-4	TRBJ2-5	.	CATTGGQETQYF	TGTGCCACCACAGGGGGCCAAGAGACCCAGTACTTC
TRBD1	TRBV5-5	TRBJ2-7	.	CASSRLDRVYEQYF	TGTGCCAGCAGCCGACTCGACAGGGTCTACGAGCAGTACTTC
.	TRBV12-3/TRBV12-4	TRBJ1-1	few	CASSLGAGGEAFF	TGTGCCAGCAGTTTAGGGGCAGGTGGAGAAGCTTTCTTT
TRBD2	TRBV4-3	TRBJ2-3	few	CASSPGTSGITDTQYF	TGCGCCAGCAGCCCCGGGACTAGCGGCATCACAGATACGCAGTATTTT
TRBD2	TRBV5-1	TRBJ2-3	few	CASSGLASGPDTQYF	TGCGCCAGCAGCGGGCTGGCTAGCGGACCAGATACGCAGTATTTT
.	TRBV20-1	TRBJ2-7	few	CSARDSGFYEQYF	TGCAGTGCTAGGGACAGCGGTTTCTACGAGCAGTACTTC
.	TRBV9	TRBJ2-1	few	CASSVVGRNEQFF	TGTGCCAGCAGCGTAGTGGGCAGGAATGAGCAGTTCTTC
.	TRBV27	TRBJ2-1	.	CASSYAGPREQFF	TGTGCCAGCAGCTATGCAGGGCCCAGGGAGCAGTTCTTC
TRBD1	TRBV4-3	TRBJ1-2	few	CASSQDLPPRGAYGYTF	TGCGCCAGCAGCCAAGATTTGCCCCCCAGGGGGGCGTACGGCTACACCTTC
TRBD2	TRBV10-1	TRBJ2-3	few	CASSDGLVSDTQYF	TGCGCCAGCAGTGATGGACTAGTCAGCGATACGCAGTATTTT
.	TRBV27	TRBJ1-4	.	CASSSFLASEKLFF	TGTGCCAGCAGTTCGTTCCTAGCTAGTGAAAAACTGTTTTTT
.	TRBV7-2	TRBJ2-7	few	CASSLDGGVIEQYF	TGTGCCAGCAGCTTAGACGGGGGAGTGATCGAGCAGTACTTC